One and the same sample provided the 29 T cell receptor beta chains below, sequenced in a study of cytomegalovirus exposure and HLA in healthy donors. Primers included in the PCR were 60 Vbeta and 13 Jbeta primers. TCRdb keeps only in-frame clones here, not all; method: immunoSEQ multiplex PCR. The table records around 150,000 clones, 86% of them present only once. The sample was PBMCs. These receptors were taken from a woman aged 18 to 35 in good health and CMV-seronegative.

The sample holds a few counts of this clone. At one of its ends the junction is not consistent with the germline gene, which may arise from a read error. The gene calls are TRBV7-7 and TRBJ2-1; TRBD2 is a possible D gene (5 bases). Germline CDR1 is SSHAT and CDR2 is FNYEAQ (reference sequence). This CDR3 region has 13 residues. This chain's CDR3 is CASSLGPGNEQFF. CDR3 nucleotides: TGTGCTAGCAGCTTAGGGCCGGGGAATGAGCAGTTCTTC.

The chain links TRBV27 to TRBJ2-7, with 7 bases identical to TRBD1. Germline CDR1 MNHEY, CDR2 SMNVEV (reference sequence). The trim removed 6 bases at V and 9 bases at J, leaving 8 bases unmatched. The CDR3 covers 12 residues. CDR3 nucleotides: TGTGCCAGCAGGCAGACAGGGTCCGGGCAGTACTTC. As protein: CASRQTGSGQYF.

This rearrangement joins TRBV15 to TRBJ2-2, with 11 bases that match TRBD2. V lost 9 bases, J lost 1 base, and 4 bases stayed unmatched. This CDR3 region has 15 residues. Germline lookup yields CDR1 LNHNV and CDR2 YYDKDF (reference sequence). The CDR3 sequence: CATQGTSGNTGELFF. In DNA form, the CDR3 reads TGTGCCACTCAAGGGACTAGCGGGAACACCGGGGAGCTGTTTTTT.

In nucleotides, the CDR3 is TGTGCCAGCAGCTTAGCGATTAGCGGGGGGGCCGAAGATACGCAGTATTTT. Its translation: CASSLAISGGAEDTQYF. The V gene is TRBV7-2, the J gene TRBJ2-3, with 11 bases aligning to TRBD2. In germline, CDR1 is SGHTA, CDR2 FQGNSA. This CDR3 has 17 amino acids. V shed 0 bases and J 5 bases; nucleotides not matched to a gene: 7. Combining the CDR3 with reference TRBV7-2 and TRBJ2-3 gives the whole variable domain GAGVSQSPSNKVTEKGKDVELRCDPISGHTALYWYRQSLGQGLEFLIYFQGNSAPDKSGLPSDRFSAERTGGSVSTLTIQRTQQEDSAVYLCASSLAISGGAEDTQYFGPGTRLTVL.

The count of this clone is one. For the CDR3, the DNA is TGTGCCAGCAGCTTAGCAGGGGGACAGCCTGGCAATCAGCCCCAGCATTTT. It is translated as CASSLAGGQPGNQPQHF. This chain joins TRBV7-9 and TRBJ1-5, with 7 bases that match TRBD1. Germline CDR1 and CDR2: SEHNR and FQNEAQ (reference sequence). This CDR3 is built from 17 residues. V lost 0 bases and J lost 2; bases outside the gene matches: 7.

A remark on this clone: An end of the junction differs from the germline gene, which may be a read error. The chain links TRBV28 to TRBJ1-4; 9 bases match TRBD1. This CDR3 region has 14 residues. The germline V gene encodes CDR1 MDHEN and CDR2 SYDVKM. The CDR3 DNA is TGTGTCAGCAGTCAGGACAGGGGAAATGAAAAACTGTTTTTT. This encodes CVSSQDRGNEKLFF.

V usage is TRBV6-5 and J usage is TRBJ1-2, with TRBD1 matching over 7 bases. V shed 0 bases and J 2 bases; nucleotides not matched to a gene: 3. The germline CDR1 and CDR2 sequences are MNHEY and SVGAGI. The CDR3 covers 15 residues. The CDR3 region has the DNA TGTGCCAGCAGTTACTCTAACAGGGGAAACTATGGCTACACCTTC. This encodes CASSYSNRGNYGYTF.

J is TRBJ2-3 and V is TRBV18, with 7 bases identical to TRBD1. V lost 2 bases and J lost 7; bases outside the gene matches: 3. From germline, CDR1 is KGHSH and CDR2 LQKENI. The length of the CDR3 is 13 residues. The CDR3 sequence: CASSPGQENTQYF. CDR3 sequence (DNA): TGTGCCAGCTCACCAGGACAGGAAAATACGCAGTATTTT.

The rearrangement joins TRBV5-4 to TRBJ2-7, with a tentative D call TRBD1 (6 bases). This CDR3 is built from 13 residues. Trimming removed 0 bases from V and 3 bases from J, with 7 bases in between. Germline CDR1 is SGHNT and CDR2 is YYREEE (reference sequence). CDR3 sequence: CASSLAGVYEQYF. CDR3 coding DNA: TGTGCCAGCAGCTTGGCAGGGGTCTACGAGCAGTACTTC.

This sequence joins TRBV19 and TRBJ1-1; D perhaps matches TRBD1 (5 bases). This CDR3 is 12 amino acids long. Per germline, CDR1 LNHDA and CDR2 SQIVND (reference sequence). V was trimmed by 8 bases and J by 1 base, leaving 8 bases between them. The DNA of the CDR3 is TGTGCCAGTGCGCAGGGGAACACTGAAGCTTTCTTT. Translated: CASAQGNTEAFF.

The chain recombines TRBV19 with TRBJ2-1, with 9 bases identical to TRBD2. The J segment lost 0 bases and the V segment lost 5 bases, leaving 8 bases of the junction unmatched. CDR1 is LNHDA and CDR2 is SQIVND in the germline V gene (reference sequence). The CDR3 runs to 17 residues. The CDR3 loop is CASSFLAGSRSYNEQFF. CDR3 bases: TGTGCCAGTAGTTTCCTAGCGGGATCCCGCTCCTACAATGAGCAGTTCTTC.

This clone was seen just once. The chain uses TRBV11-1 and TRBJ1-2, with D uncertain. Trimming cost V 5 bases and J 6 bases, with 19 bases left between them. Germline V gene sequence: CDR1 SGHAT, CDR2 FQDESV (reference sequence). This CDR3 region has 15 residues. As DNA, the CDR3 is TGTGCCAGCAGCGACCCGGGAGAGGGTTTCGATGGCTACACCTTC. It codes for CASSDPGEGFDGYTF.

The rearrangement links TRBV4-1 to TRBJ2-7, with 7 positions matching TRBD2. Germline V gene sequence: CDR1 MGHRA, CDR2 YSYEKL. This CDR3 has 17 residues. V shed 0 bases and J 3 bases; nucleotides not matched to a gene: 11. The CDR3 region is CASSQDPQGGRSYEQYF. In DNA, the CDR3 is TGCGCCAGCAGCCAAGATCCCCAGGGCGGGAGAAGCTACGAGCAGTACTTC.

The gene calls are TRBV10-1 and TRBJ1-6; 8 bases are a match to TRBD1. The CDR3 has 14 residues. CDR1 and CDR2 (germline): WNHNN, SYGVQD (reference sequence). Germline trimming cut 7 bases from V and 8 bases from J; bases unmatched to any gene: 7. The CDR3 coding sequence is TGCGCCAGCATAACAGGGGGTAGGCATTCACCCCTCCACTTT. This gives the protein CASITGGRHSPLHF.

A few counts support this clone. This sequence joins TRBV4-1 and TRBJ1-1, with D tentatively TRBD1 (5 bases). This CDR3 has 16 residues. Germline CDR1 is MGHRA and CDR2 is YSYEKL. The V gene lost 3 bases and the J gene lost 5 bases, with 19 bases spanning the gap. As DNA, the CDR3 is TGCGCCAGCAGCCAGAGTCCGGTGGGAGGGGAAACTGAAGCTTTCTTT. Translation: CASSQSPVGGETEAFF.

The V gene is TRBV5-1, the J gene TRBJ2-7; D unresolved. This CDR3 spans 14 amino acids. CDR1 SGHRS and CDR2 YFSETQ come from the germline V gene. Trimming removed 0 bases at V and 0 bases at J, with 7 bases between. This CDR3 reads CASSLVRVSYEQYF. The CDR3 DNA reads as TGCGCCAGCAGCTTGGTTAGAGTCTCCTACGAGCAGTACTTC.

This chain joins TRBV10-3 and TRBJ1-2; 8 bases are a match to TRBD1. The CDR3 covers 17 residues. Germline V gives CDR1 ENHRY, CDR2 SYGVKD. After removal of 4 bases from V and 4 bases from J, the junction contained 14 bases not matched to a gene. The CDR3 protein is CAISATTGDPLSYGYTF. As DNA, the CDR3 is TGTGCCATCAGTGCCACGACAGGGGACCCTCTATCCTATGGCTACACCTTC.

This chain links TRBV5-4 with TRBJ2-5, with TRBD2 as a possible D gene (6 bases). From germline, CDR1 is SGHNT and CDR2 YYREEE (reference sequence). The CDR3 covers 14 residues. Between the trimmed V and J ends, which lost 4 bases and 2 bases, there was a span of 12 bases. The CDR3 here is CASSTGARQETQYF. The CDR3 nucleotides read TGTGCCAGCAGCACGGGAGCGCGACAAGAGACCCAGTACTTC.

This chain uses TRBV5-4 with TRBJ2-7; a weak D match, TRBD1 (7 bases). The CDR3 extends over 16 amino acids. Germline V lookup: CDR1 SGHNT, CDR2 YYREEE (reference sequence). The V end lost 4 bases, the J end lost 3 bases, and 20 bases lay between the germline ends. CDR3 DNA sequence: TGTGCCAGCAGCGGAAGGGAGACAGGGACTTTCTACGAGCAGTACTTC. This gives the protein CASSGRETGTFYEQYF.

CDR3 in DNA: TGTGCCAGCAGCTTAGGCCCACCGACAGGGATGGTGTACGAGCAGTACTTC. Translating it yields CASSLGPPTGMVYEQYF. The chain uses TRBV7-2 and TRBJ2-7; 7 nucleotides align to TRBD1. This CDR3 has 17 amino acids. Germline CDR1 SGHTA, CDR2 FQGNSA. V was pared by 1 base and J by 4 bases, with 13 bases of the junction left unmatched.

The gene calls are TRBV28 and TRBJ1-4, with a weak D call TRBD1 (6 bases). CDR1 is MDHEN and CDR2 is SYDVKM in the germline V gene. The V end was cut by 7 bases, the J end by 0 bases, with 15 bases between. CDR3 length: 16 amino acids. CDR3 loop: CASTAQGGPTNEKLFF. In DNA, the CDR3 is TGTGCCAGCACCGCACAGGGAGGGCCAACTAATGAAAAACTGTTTTTT.

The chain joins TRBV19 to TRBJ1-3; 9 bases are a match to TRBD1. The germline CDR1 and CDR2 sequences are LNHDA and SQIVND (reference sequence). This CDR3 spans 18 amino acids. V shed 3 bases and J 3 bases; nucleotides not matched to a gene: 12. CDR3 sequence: CASSIWDRAKGHGNTIYF. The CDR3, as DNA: TGTGCCAGTAGTATCTGGGACAGGGCAAAGGGACATGGAAACACCATATATTTT.

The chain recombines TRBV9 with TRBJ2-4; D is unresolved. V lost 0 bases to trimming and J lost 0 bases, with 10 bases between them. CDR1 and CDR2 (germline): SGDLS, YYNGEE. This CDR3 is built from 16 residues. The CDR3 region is CASSVEKTRAKNIQYF. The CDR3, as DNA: TGTGCCAGCAGCGTAGAGAAGACACGAGCCAAAAACATTCAGTACTTC.

DNA of the CDR3: TGTGCCAGCAGCTTTGCAGGGCATAGGGGCTCCTATAATTCACCCCTCCACTTT. Its translation is CASSFAGHRGSYNSPLHF. V is TRBV5-6 and J is TRBJ1-6, with TRBD1 as a possible D gene (5 bases). The CDR3 loop spans 18 amino acids. Deletions cut 2 bases from V and 0 bases from J, with 15 bases between. The germline V gene has CDR1 SGHDT and CDR2 YYEEEE.

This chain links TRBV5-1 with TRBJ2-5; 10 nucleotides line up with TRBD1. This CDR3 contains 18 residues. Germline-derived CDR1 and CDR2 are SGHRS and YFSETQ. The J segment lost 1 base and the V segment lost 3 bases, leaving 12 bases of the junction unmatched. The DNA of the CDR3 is TGCGCCAGCAGCTCATGGACAGGGGGTAACGGGCTCCAAGAGACCCAGTACTTC. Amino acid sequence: CASSSWTGGNGLQETQYF.

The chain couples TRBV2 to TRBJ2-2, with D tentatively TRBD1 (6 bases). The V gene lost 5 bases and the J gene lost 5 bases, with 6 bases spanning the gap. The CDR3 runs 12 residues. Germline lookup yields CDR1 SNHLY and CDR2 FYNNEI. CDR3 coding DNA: TGTGCCAGCAGTACAGGGACCGGGGAGCTGTTTTTT. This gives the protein CASSTGTGELFF.

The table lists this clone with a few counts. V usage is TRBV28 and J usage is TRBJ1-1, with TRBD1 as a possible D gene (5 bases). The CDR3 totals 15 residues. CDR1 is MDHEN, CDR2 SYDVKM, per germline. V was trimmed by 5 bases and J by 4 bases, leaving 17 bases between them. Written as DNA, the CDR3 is TGTGCCAGCAGTCCAATACAGGCTGCTGGCACTGAAGCTTTCTTT. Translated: CASSPIQAAGTEAFF.

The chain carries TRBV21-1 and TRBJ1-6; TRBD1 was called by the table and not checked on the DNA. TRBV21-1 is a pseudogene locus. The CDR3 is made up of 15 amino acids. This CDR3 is CASSKVRQGESPLHF. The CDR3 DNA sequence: TGTGCCAGCAGCAAAGTCCGGCAGGGGGAATCACCCCTCCACTTT.

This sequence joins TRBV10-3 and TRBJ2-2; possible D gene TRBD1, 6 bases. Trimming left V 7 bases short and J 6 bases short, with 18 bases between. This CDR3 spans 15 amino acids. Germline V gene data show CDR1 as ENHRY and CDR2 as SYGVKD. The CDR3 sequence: CAITPGQMGAGELFF. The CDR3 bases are TGTGCCATCACCCCCGGACAGATGGGGGCCGGGGAGCTGTTTTTT.